Below, one T cell receptor (beta chain) is given with its context. Its antigen remains unknown. The data originate from a study of T cell responses to AZD1222 COVID-19 vaccine. The CDR3 sequence is 16 residues long. V was clipped by 0 bases and J by 2 bases, with 10 bases between them. Germline values: CDR1 LGHDT, CDR2 YNNKEL (reference sequence). Study results and caveats: Mostly white British, mostly female donors; authors suggested clonal diversity may be underestimated.

TCRdb's copy holds only in-frame clones and misses some; the assay was immunoSEQ multiplex PCR. The sample holds around 150,000 clones; over 85% are singletons and the top ten take 4% to 5.5%. The gene calls are TRBV3-1 (or the pseudogene TRBV3-2) and TRBJ2-2; no clear D gene. Specimen: peripheral blood, collected on day 0 of AZD1222 vaccination. This receptor was obtained from an adult in good health. The DNA of the CDR3 is TGTGCCAGCAGCCAAGATATAACTCTTAACACCGGGGAGCTGTTTTTT. As protein: CASSQDITLNTGELFF.